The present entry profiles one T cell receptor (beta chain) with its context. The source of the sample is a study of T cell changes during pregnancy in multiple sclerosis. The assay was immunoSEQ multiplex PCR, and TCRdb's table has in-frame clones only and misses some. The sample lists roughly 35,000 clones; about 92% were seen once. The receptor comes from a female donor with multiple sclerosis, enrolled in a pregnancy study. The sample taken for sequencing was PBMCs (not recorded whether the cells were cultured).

This CDR3 reads CASSLGQEYNEQFF. In nucleotides, the CDR3 is TGTGCCAGCAGCTTGGGGCAGGAGTACAATGAGCAGTTCTTC. The J gene is TRBJ2-1, the V gene TRBV5-4; D is uncertain. The CDR3 covers 14 residues. Between the trimmed V and J ends, which lost 0 bases and 4 bases, there was a span of 8 bases. The germline V gene encodes CDR1 SGHNT and CDR2 YYREEE (reference sequence).